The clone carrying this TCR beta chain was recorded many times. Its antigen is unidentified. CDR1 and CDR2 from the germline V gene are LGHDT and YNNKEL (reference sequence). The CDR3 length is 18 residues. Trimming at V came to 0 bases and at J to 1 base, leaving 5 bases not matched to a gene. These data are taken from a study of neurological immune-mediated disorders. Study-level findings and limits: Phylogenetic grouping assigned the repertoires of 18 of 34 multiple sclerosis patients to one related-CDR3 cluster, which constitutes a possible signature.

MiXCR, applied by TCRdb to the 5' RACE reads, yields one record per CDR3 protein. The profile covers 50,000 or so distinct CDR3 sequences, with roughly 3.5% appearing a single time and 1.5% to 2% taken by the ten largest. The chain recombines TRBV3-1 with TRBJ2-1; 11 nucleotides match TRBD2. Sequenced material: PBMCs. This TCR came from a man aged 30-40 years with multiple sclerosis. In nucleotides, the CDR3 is TGTGCCAGCAGCCAAGACCCTCTAGCGGGGGGTTCCTACAATGAGCAGTTCTTC. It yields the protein CASSQDPLAGGSYNEQFF.